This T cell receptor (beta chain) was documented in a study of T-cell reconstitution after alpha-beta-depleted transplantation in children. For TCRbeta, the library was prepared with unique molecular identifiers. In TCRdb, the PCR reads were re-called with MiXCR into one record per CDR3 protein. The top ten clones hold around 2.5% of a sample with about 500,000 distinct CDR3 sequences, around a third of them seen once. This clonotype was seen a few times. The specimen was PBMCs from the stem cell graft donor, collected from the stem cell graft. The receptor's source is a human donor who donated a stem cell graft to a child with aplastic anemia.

Here the CDR3 reads CASSVRQGRTQETQYF. The CDR3 DNA reads as TGTGCCAGCAGCGTAAGACAGGGAAGGACCCAAGAGACCCAGTACTTC. V and J are TRBV9 and TRBJ2-5, with 7 bases fitting TRBD1. The V segment lost 1 base and the J segment 1 base; nucleotides outside the gene matches: 7. The CDR3 is 16 residues long. The germline V gene has CDR1 SGDLS and CDR2 YYNGEE.